This T cell receptor beta chain is drawn from a study of regulatory dendritic cells for organ transplantation. CDR1 SGHAT and CDR2 FQNNGV come from the germline V gene. V lost 7 bases and J lost 4; bases outside the gene matches: 8. CDR3 length: 17 amino acids. Study-level points and caveats: The most alloreactive TCR clonotypes were found in resting memory CD8+ cells. Memory CD8+ T cells were the most oligoclonal; naive cells were highly diverse. The authors noted considerable between-person heterogeneity in alloreactive memory CD8+ cells.

Sorted subsets were CFSE-labeled and cultured around five days with allogeneic dendritic cells. Naive CD45RA+ and memory CD45RO+ CD4+ or CD8+ T cells were FACS-sorted. Profiled with immunoSEQ multiplex PCR; TCRdb holds only in-frame clones, not every one. The profile covers about 12,000 clones, with under 90% appearing a single time and approximately 0.22% taken by the ten largest. As for this clone: Antigen: not known.

The J gene is TRBJ2-3, the V gene TRBV11-2, with 16 bases aligning to TRBD2. The sample comprised naive CD8+ T cells from blood cultured with regulatory dendritic cells. The subset: CD45RA+ naive T cells. This TCR was sampled from a human donor in good health. The CDR3 reads CASTPGTSGRAADTQYF. The CDR3 DNA is TGTGCCAGCACCCCCGGGACTAGCGGGAGGGCCGCAGATACGCAGTATTTT.